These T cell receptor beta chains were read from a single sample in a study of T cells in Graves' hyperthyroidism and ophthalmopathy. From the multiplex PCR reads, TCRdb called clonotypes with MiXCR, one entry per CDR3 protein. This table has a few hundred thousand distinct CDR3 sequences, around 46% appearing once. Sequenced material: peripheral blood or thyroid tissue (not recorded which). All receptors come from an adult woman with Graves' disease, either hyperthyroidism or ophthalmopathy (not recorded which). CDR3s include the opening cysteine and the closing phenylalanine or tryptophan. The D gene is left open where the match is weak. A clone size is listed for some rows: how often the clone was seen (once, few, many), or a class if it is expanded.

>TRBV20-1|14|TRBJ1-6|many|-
CSARDVGVSSPLHF
TGCAGTGCTAGAGATGTAGGGGTTAGTTCACCCCTCCACTTT
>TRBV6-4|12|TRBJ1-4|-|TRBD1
CASSPGTGQLFF
TGTGCCAGCAGTCCCGGGACAGGGCAACTGTTTTTT
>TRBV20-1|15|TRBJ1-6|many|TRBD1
CSATRGDRVESPLHF
TGCAGTGCAACCCGGGGGGACAGGGTGGAATCACCCCTCCACTTT
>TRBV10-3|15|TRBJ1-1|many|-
CAISATTNRHTEAFF
TGTGCCATCAGTGCCACAACGAACAGGCACACTGAAGCTTTCTTT
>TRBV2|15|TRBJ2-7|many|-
CASSEIGGNRYEQYF
TGTGCCAGCAGTGAAATTGGCGGGAACCGCTACGAGCAGTACTTC
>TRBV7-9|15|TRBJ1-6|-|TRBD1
CASSYQGQGSSPLHF
TGTGCCAGCAGCTATCAGGGACAGGGGTCTTCACCCCTCCACTTT
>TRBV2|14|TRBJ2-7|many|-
CASSVARSSYEQYF
TGTGCCAGCAGTGTAGCAAGGAGCTCCTACGAGCAGTACTTC
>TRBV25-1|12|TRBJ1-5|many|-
CASSESYQPQHF
TGTGCCAGCAGTGAATCCTATCAGCCCCAGCATTTT
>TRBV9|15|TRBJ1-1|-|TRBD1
CASSANLLGQDEAFF
TGTGCCAGCAGCGCCAATCTCCTCGGACAGGATGAAGCTTTCTTT
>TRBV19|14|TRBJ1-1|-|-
CASSINGEGTEAFF
TGTGCCAGTAGTATCAACGGGGAGGGCACTGAAGCTTTCTTT
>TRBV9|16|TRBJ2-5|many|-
CASSDPSTGWIETQYF
TGTGCCAGCAGCGACCCATCTACTGGGTGGATAGAGACCCAGTACTTC
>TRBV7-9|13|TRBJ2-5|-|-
CASSLILAETQYF
TGTGCCAGCAGCTTAATACTGGCAGAGACCCAGTACTTC
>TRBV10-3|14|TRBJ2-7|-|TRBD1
CASSSTGVIYEQYF
TGTGCCAGCAGTTCCACAGGGGTTATCTACGAGCAGTACTTC
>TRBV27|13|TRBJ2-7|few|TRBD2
CASRSGGMGEQYF
TGTGCCAGCAGGAGCGGGGGCATGGGGGAGCAGTACTTC
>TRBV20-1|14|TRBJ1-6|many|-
CSASGGHLNSPLHF
TGCAGTGCCAGTGGAGGACACCTAAATTCACCCCTCCACTTT
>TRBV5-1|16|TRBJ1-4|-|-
CASSLVAGPTNEKLFF
TGCGCCAGCAGCTTGGTCGCAGGTCCAACTAATGAAAAACTGTTTTTT
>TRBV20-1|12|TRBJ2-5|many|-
CSARAWRETQYF
TGCAGTGCTAGGGCCTGGCGAGAGACCCAGTACTTC
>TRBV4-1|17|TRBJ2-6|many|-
CASSQDPPLAGANVLTF
TGCGCCAGCAGCCAAGATCCGCCCCTAGCTGGGGCCAACGTCCTGACTTTC
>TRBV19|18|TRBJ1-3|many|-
CASSPIGSVRSVWNTIYF
TGTGCCAGTAGCCCCATAGGATCCGTTCGAAGTGTTTGGAACACCATATATTTT
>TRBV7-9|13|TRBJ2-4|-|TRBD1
CASSPGQALIQYF
TGTGCCAGCAGCCCCGGACAGGCGCTCATTCAGTACTTC
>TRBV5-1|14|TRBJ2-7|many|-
CASSFGGSRNEQYF
TGCGCCAGCAGCTTTGGGGGCTCTAGGAACGAGCAGTACTTC
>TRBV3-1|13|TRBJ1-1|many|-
CASSRNEGTQAFF
TGTGCCAGCAGCCGAAACGAAGGCACCCAAGCTTTCTTT
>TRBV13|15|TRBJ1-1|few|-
CASSLEGSKTAEAFF
TGTGCCAGCAGCTTAGAGGGGTCGAAGACGGCTGAAGCTTTCTTT
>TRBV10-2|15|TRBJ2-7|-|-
CASSGPGQGGYEQYF
TGCGCCAGCAGTGGCCCCGGACAGGGAGGGTACGAGCAGTACTTC
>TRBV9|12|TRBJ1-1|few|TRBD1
CASSVGQGEAFF
TGTGCCAGCAGCGTAGGACAGGGTGAAGCTTTCTTT
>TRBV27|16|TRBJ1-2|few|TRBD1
CASSSPSRGASYGYTF
TGTGCCAGCAGTTCTCCCTCCAGGGGGGCTTCCTATGGCTACACCTTC
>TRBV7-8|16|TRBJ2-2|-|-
CASSLSRELITGELFF
TGTGCCAGCAGCTTATCAAGGGAGCTAATCACCGGGGAGCTGTTTTTT
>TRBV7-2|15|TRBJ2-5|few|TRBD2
CASSLYRTSGETQYF
TGTGCCAGCAGCCTTTATCGGACTAGCGGGGAGACCCAGTACTTC
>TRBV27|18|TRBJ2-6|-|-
CASSLFRIGSPGANVLTF
TGTGCCAGCAGTTTATTCCGGATAGGGAGCCCTGGGGCCAACGTCCTGACTTTC
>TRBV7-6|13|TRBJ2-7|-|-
CASSLLGALEQYF
TGTGCCAGCAGCTTGCTGGGGGCTCTCGAGCAGTACTTC
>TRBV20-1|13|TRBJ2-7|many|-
CSAPGLRAYEQYF
TGCAGTGCTCCGGGACTCAGAGCCTACGAGCAGTACTTC
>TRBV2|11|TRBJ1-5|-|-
CAIGGEETQHF
TGTGCCATCGGAGGGGAAGAGACCCAGCATTTT
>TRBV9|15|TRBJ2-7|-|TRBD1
CASSVRQGVGYEQYF
TGTGCCAGCAGCGTAAGGCAGGGGGTAGGCTACGAGCAGTACTTC
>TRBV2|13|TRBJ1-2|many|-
CASSEQGDYGYTF
TGTGCCAGCAGTGAACAGGGAGACTATGGCTACACCTTC